Sequencing of this T cell receptor beta chain was carried out in a study of immune heterogeneity within non-small cell lung tumors. This clonotype has a handful of counts. Its target is unknown. The TCR beta CDR3 region underwent multiplex PCR amplification with 32 V and 13 J primers. TCRdb used MiXCR to reprocess the multiplex PCR reads, holding one entry per CDR3 protein. The sample records about 23,000 distinct CDR3 sequences, 25% to 35% being singletons. The CDR3 runs to 15 residues. The V gene end was trimmed by 5 bases and the J gene end by 0 bases; junction bases not matched to a gene: 5. CDR1 and CDR2 (germline): PRHDT, FYEKMQ (reference sequence). Study-wide results and caveats: Identical dominant CDR3 beta clonotypes recurred across tumor sites within a patient, alongside site-unique high-frequency clones.

Template input, which was bulk tumor genomic DNA, totaled around 660 ng per sample. Each primary tumor yielded several biopsies, collected far apart from one another at surgery. Patients went through curative surgery, and their non-small cell lung cancer was untreated and newly diagnosed. Sample: lung tumor tissue. The sequence was obtained from a man in his forties with non-small cell lung cancer. The rearrangement uses TRBV13 and TRBJ1-1; 8 nucleotides align to TRBD1. CDR3 residues: CASSPRTGMNTEAFF. The CDR3 DNA follows: TGTGCCAGCAGCCCTCGGACAGGGATGAACACTGAAGCTTTCTTT.